The sequence of this TCR beta chain was determined in a study of shared clonotypes between healthy human individuals. Overall study results and limits: Between a few donors, naive CD4 clonotypes were shared at a level of roughly 5.5%. Read depth was anticipated to influence clonotype sharing among donors.

The assay used deep level. The data were produced by immunoSEQ multiplex PCR, yet TCRdb's version contains in-frame clones alone and is incomplete. The sample gives 550,000 to 600,000 clones, more than 95% of which show up once; less than 0.35% is in the top ten. As regards this clone: No antigen is known for it.

Positive CCR7 selection of CD45RO-negative cells yielded the naive CD8 cells, and terminally differentiated effector memory CD45RA+ cells were excluded. Donors, without exception, were Caucasian adults residing in Nashville, Tennessee. Trimming at V came to 2 bases and at J to 3 bases, leaving 5 bases not matched to a gene. The CDR3 spans 15 residues. The V gene's germline CDR1 is MNHEY and CDR2 SVGAGI. The V gene is TRBV6-5, the J gene TRBJ2-7; 9 nucleotides line up with TRBD2. What was sequenced was naive CD8+ T cells sorted from blood. The sequence was obtained from a man between 25 and 39 years old in good health. The CDR3 here is CASSYPGTSFYEQYF. The CDR3 nucleotides read TGTGCCAGCAGTTACCCCGGGACTAGCTTCTACGAGCAGTACTTC.